Shown below are 18 T cell receptor beta chains from a single sample sequenced in a study of metastatic and nonmetastatic thyroid tumors. MiXCR was used by TCRdb to re-call the PCR reads. The sample consists of approximately 82,000 clones, approximately 13% of them appearing once. Not a single patient had been given any form of treatment at any point before undergoing thyroid surgery. The sample was tumor tissue. Source of these receptors: a female donor with papillary thyroid cancer or a benign thyroid nodule (not recorded which). Some clones in this sample may be carry-over from other donors' samples.

This clone was picked up many times. This sample also contains other DNA sequences that code for the same CDR3. The chain couples TRBV28 to TRBJ2-3; 11 nucleotides align to TRBD2. The CDR3 extends over 17 amino acids. CDR1 and CDR2 from the germline V gene are MDHEN and SYDVKM. V dropped 11 bases and J dropped 10; count of bases not matched to a gene: 23. The DNA for the CDR3 is TGTGCCGCCCTACAAGCCGGGGTAGCGGGAGGGCACGAGGCGCAGTATTTT. Amino acids: CAALQAGVAGGHEAQYF.

V usage is TRBV20-1 and J usage is TRBJ2-5; 7 nucleotides line up with TRBD2. Trimming cost V 1 base and J 5 bases; bases outside gene matches: 7. The CDR3 is 14 amino acids. The germline V gene has CDR1 DFQATT and CDR2 SNEGSKA (reference sequence). In DNA, the CDR3 is TGCAGTGCTAGAGTACTAGCGCCCGTGGAGACCCAGTACTTC. Protein: CSARVLAPVETQYF.

In its sample, this clone was seen many times. The chain has TRBV7-9 and TRBJ2-2, with D tentatively TRBD1 (6 bases). CDR1 and CDR2 (germline): SEHNR, FQNEAQ (reference sequence). This CDR3 has 15 residues. Trimming cost V 4 bases and J 4 bases, with 13 bases left between them. In DNA form, the CDR3 reads TGTGCCAGCAGCTCCACTGACAGGACCACCGGGGAGCTGTTTTTT. It codes for CASSSTDRTTGELFF.

This clone appeared many times. The chain uses TRBV27 and TRBJ1-6; D is possibly TRBD1 (5 bases). Germline CDR1 and CDR2: MNHEY and SMNVEV (reference sequence). V was trimmed by 2 bases and J by 6 bases, leaving 14 bases between them. This CDR3 spans 16 amino acids. DNA for the CDR3: TGTGCCAGCAGTTTAGGTTCAGGGATCGGTAATTCACCCCTCCACTTT. It yields the protein CASSLGSGIGNSPLHF.

The rearrangement links TRBV15 to TRBJ1-2; the D gene is possibly TRBD1 (6 bases). The CDR3 runs to 15 residues. The ends were cut back, 8 bases at V and 4 bases at J, with 20 bases in the middle. Germline lookup yields CDR1 LNHNV and CDR2 YYDKDF (reference sequence). The CDR3 region is CATGANRAGGYGYTF. The DNA of the CDR3 is TGTGCCACCGGCGCAAACAGGGCCGGTGGCTATGGCTACACCTTC.

At least ten counts were recorded for this clone. The chain links TRBV12-3 or TRBV12-4 to TRBJ2-1; 9 bases fit TRBD2. The CDR3 extends over 15 amino acids. The V gene end was trimmed by 6 bases and the J gene end by 6 bases; junction bases not matched to a gene: 9. The CDR3 DNA reads TGTGCCAGCAGGGGGACTAGCAGTATTGTCAATGAGCAGTTCTTC. This translates into CASRGTSSIVNEQFF.

In this sample, this clone turned up a few times. A read error may be the cause here, since a much bigger clone is one base away. J is TRBJ1-2 and V is TRBV27, with a possible D match to TRBD1 (6 bases). The length of the CDR3 is 15 residues. CDR1 is MNHEY and CDR2 is SMNVEV in the germline V gene (reference sequence). This CDR3 reads CDRVGASKSNYGYTF. The CDR3 DNA is TGTGACAGGGTGGGGGCAAGTAAATCTAACTATGGCTACACCTTC.

There are a few counts of this clone. The chain is built from TRBV3-1 and TRBJ2-5; D gene ambiguous. There are 13 residues in the CDR3. V was trimmed by 0 bases and J by 5 bases, leaving 7 bases between them. The germline V gene has CDR1 LGHDT and CDR2 YNNKEL (reference sequence). The CDR3 nucleotides read TGTGCCAGCAGCCAAGATACCTGGGAGACCCAGTACTTC. Protein: CASSQDTWETQYF.

This clone was observed at least ten times. The gene calls are TRBV27 and TRBJ2-5, with D hard to call. V shed 0 bases and J shed 2 bases, with 10 bases lying between them. The CDR3 covers 15 residues. Per germline, CDR1 MNHEY and CDR2 SMNVEV (reference sequence). Here the CDR3 reads CASSLSWAKQETQYF. In DNA, the CDR3 is TGTGCCAGCAGTTTATCGTGGGCCAAACAAGAGACCCAGTACTTC.

This rearrangement joins TRBV6-5 to TRBJ2-1; TRBD2 matches at 12 bases. The germline gives CDR1 MNHEY, CDR2 SVGAGI. With 7 bases clipped from V and 5 bases from J, the junction kept 12 bases outside the gene matches. The CDR3 runs 17 residues. This chain's CDR3 is CASKHHRRLAGDNEQFF. In DNA form, the CDR3 reads TGTGCCAGCAAGCACCACCGGAGACTAGCGGGGGACAATGAGCAGTTCTTC.

This clone was observed many times. The J gene is TRBJ1-2, the V gene TRBV7-9; 7 positions match TRBD1. Trimming cost V 10 bases and J 8 bases; bases outside gene matches: 13. Germline values: CDR1 SEHNR, CDR2 FQNEAQ (reference sequence). CDR3 length: 13 amino acids. CDR3 protein: CATPGGTGDGYTF. The CDR3 DNA follows: TGTGCCACCCCAGGGGGAACAGGGGACGGCTACACCTTC.

This clone showed up just a few times. It may be a read error: a sequence one base away is much more abundant. This sequence joins TRBV6-4 and TRBJ1-1, with unresolved D. The CDR3 is 14 residues long. V was clipped by 7 bases and J by 3 bases, with 15 bases between them. CDR1 is MRHNA and CDR2 is SNTAGT in the germline V gene. The CDR3 sequence is CASTPRVGDTEAFF. CDR3 DNA: TGTGCCAGCACCCCCCGGGTAGGAGACACTGAAGCTTTCTTT.

In this sample, this clone turned up many times. The chain links TRBV18 to TRBJ2-1; 7 bases match TRBD2. V gave up 0 bases and J gave up 7 bases; unmatched junction bases: 3. The CDR3 runs 14 residues. Germline-derived CDR1 and CDR2 are KGHSH and LQKENI. CDR3 sequence reads: CASSPPVGGNEQFF. The CDR3 DNA reads as TGTGCCAGCTCACCACCAGTCGGGGGGAATGAGCAGTTCTTC.

This clone appeared many times. The chain joins TRBV7-2 to TRBJ2-1; the match to TRBD2 covers 10 bases. Germline V CDR1 and CDR2: SGHTA, FQGNSA. This CDR3 comprises 17 residues. J gave up 4 bases and V 1 base, and 7 bases lay outside the gene matches. The CDR3 DNA follows: TGTGCCAGCAGCTTAGTTGCTGGGACTAGCGTTTACAATGAGCAGTTCTTC. It specifies CASSLVAGTSVYNEQFF.

This clone was recorded many times. V usage is TRBV6-6 and J usage is TRBJ2-1; D is perhaps TRBD1 (6 bases). The germline V gene has CDR1 MNHNY and CDR2 SVGAGI (reference sequence). The CDR3 extends over 17 amino acids. The V end was cut by 2 bases, the J end by 7 bases, with 21 bases between. CDR3 sequence: CASSYGPGHILSNEQFF. CDR3 coding DNA: TGTGCCAGCAGTTACGGACCGGGACATATTTTATCGAATGAGCAGTTCTTC.

This clone appeared a few times. The germline gene is not matched at one end of the junction; a read error may be the cause. The chain links TRBV15 to TRBJ2-2, with D perhaps being TRBD1 or TRBD2 (5 bases each). Germline V gene data show CDR1 as LNHNV and CDR2 as YYDKDF (reference sequence). This CDR3 spans 16 amino acids. The CDR3 spells CAASRDVTGNTGELFF. The DNA for the CDR3 is TGTGCCGCCAGCAGGGACGTTACGGGCAACACCGGGGAGCTGTTTTTT.

For this clone: Possible read error: a much larger clone is one base away. This chain uses TRBV13 with TRBJ2-2; 12 bases line up with TRBD1. This CDR3 has 16 amino acids. CDR1 is PRHDT, CDR2 FYEKMQ, per germline (reference sequence). The J segment lost 6 bases and the V segment lost 7 bases, leaving 9 bases of the junction unmatched. CDR3 sequence: CASIPPGQGASGELFF. The CDR3 region has the DNA TGTGCCAGCATCCCTCCGGGACAGGGGGCCTCCGGGGAGCTGTTTTTT.

This clone was detected a few times. A clone one base away is much larger, so this may be a read error. The identical CDR3 is also encoded by other nucleotide sequences in the sample. The V call is TRBV24-1, the J call TRBJ2-3; D might be TRBD1 or TRBD2, each matching 5 bases. V lost 10 bases, J lost 0 bases, and 10 bases lay in between. Germline-derived CDR1 and CDR2 are KGHDR and SFDVKD. The CDR3 is 13 residues long. The CDR3 DNA is TGTGCCACAGGGACCCTCAGCACAGATACGCAGTATTTT. It yields the protein CATGTLSTDTQYF.